What follows are 28 T cell receptor beta chains derived from one specimen sequenced in a study of T cell repertoires in cytomegalovirus infection. One entry per CDR3 protein results from TCRdb running MiXCR on the reads. The profile shows approximately 70,000 distinct CDR3 sequences, about 20% of them singletons. Their recognized antigens are unknown. The input for sequencing was CD8+ T cells from cultured PBMCs, taken from culture after CMV antigen stimulation. The origin of the receptors is a human donor in good health (CMV status not recorded). Some clones in this sample may be carry-over from other donors' samples.

The chain recombines TRBV12-3 or TRBV12-4 with TRBJ2-3; 9 bases agree with TRBD1. The CDR3 has 14 residues. The V segment lost 3 bases and the J segment 5 bases; nucleotides outside the gene matches: 3. The CDR3 protein is CASSFLDRGDTQYF. The CDR3 DNA follows: TGTGCCAGCAGTTTCCTGGACAGGGGAGATACGCAGTATTTT.

This clonotype turned up a few times. This sequence joins TRBV7-6 and TRBJ2-1; no firm D call. The germline V gene encodes CDR1 SGHVS and CDR2 FNYEAQ. The CDR3 is 13 amino acids. The V end was cut by 6 bases, the J end by 10 bases, with 16 bases between. CDR3 region: CASSLNRLWEQFF. DNA of the CDR3: TGTGCCAGCAGTCTAAACAGATTATGGGAGCAGTTCTTC.

This clonotype occurred a few times. The CDR3 here is CASSIGGRTASYEQYF. The DNA of the CDR3 is TGTGCCAGTAGTATAGGAGGTAGGACGGCTTCGTACGAGCAGTACTTC. The V and J genes are TRBV19 and TRBJ2-7; D unresolved. CDR1 LNHDA and CDR2 SQIVND come from the germline V gene (reference sequence). V was pared by 1 base and J by 4 bases, with 17 bases between. This CDR3 has 16 amino acids.

This rearrangement joins TRBV7-8 to TRBJ1-5; D may be TRBD1 (5 bases). The germline gives CDR1 SGHVS, CDR2 FQNEAQ. The V end lost 1 base, the J end lost 7 bases, and 11 bases lay between the germline ends. The CDR3 length is 14 residues. CDR3 protein: CASSLGDSGQPQHF. The CDR3 bases are TGTGCCAGCAGCTTAGGAGACAGCGGACAGCCCCAGCATTTT.

Here the CDR3 DNA reads TGTGCCAGCAGTTACTCGAGGATGAATCAGCCCCAGCATTTT. It is translated as CASSYSRMNQPQHF. The J gene is TRBJ1-5, the V gene TRBV6-2 or TRBV6-3, with D uncertain. Germline V gives CDR1 MNHEY, CDR2 SVGEGT. CDR3 length equals 14 residues. V was cut by 0 bases and J by 4 bases, with 7 bases left in between.

This clonotype appeared many times. The gene calls are TRBV7-2 and TRBJ2-7, with 11 bases identical to TRBD1. Germline V gene data show CDR1 as SGHTA and CDR2 as FQGNSA. This CDR3 has 14 residues. The J segment lost 4 bases and the V segment lost 5 bases, leaving 4 bases of the junction unmatched. The CDR3 nucleotides read TGTGCCAGCAGCCCAGGACAGGGGGCGTACGAGCAGTACTTC. This codes for CASSPGQGAYEQYF. Full variable domain (missing parts from reference TRBV7-2 and TRBJ2-7): GAGVSQSPSNKVTEKGKDVELRCDPISGHTALYWYRQSLGQGLEFLIYFQGNSAPDKSGLPSDRFSAERTGGSVSTLTIQRTQQEDSAVYLCASSPGQGAYEQYFGPGTRLTVT.

This clonotype was observed a few times. CDR3 sequence (DNA): TGTGCCAGCAGTTACTCCCACTTAGGGGGGACTGATGAAGAGACCCAGTACTTC. It yields the protein CASSYSHLGGTDEETQYF. The chain couples TRBV6-5 to TRBJ2-5; D possibly matches TRBD1 or TRBD2 (6 bases each). Deletions cut 0 bases from V and 3 bases from J, with 20 bases between. The CDR3 covers 18 residues. The germline CDR1 and CDR2 sequences are MNHEY and SVGAGI.

This clonotype was counted ten times or more. The V gene is TRBV6-1, the J gene TRBJ1-4, with a possible D match to TRBD1 (5 bases). The V and J ends lost 0 bases and 7 bases respectively, with 9 bases between them. Germline V lookup: CDR1 MNHNS, CDR2 SASEGT. The CDR3 consists of 14 residues. The CDR3 loop is CASSEARGSEKLFF. CDR3 DNA sequence: TGTGCCAGCAGTGAAGCAAGGGGAAGTGAAAAACTGTTTTTT.

This clonotype was observed a few times. The chain recombines TRBV12-3 or TRBV12-4 with TRBJ1-6; no reliable D call. V was shortened by 1 base and J by 13 bases, with 14 bases between the two germline ends. The CDR3 is made up of 14 amino acids. The CDR3 DNA sequence: TGTGCCAGCAGTTTAGACAGCGTCTTCAAGCCCCTCCACTTT. It encodes CASSLDSVFKPLHF.

This clonotype showed up just a few times. J is TRBJ2-3 and V is TRBV7-2, with no clear D. CDR1 and CDR2 from the germline V gene are SGHTA and FQGNSA. Deletions cut 6 bases from V and 6 bases from J, with 4 bases between. The CDR3 consists of 10 residues. CDR3 bases: TGTGCCAGCAGAGGGGATACGCAGTATTTT. Its protein product is CASRGDTQYF.

The chain is built from TRBV4-2 and TRBJ2-1, with no clear D. Trimming took off 4 bases at V and 9 bases at J, with 10 bases between the two ends. The CDR3 contains 12 residues. Germline V gene sequence: CDR1 LGHNA, CDR2 YNFKEQ. The CDR3 nucleotides are TGTGCCAGCAGCCCAGATGGGTCTGAGCAGTTCTTC. Its translation is CASSPDGSEQFF.

J is TRBJ1-2 and V is TRBV7-4; D is ambiguous. The CDR3 loop spans 13 amino acids. V dropped 1 base and J dropped 4 bases, with 7 bases sitting between them. CDR1 is SGHVT, CDR2 SQSDAQ, per germline. The CDR3 spells CASSLVTVYGYTF. The CDR3 coding sequence is TGTGCCAGCAGCTTAGTGACGGTCTATGGCTACACCTTC.

This clonotype was detected once. The genes are TRBV5-6 and TRBJ1-2; no reliable D call. Deletions cut 4 bases from V and 1 base from J, with 17 bases between. The CDR3 spans 16 residues. CDR1 and CDR2 from the germline V gene are SGHDT and YYEEEE. The CDR3 loop reads CASSLRDPGLNYGYTF. DNA for the CDR3: TGTGCCAGCAGCCTACGGGATCCAGGCCTTAACTATGGCTACACCTTC.

This clonotype has just a few counts. The gene calls are TRBV7-9 and TRBJ1-5, with D possibly matching TRBD1 (6 bases). This CDR3 comprises 17 residues. The V end was cut by 0 bases, the J end by 7 bases, with 19 bases between. Germline assignment: CDR1 SEHNR and CDR2 FQNEAQ (reference sequence). CDR3 coding DNA: TGTGCCAGCAGCTTAGCGGAGGGACACCTTCGGGAGCAGCCCCAGCATTTT. Translation gives CASSLAEGHLREQPQHF. The entire variable domain, with the rest obtained from reference TRBV7-9 and TRBJ1-5, is as follows: DTGVSQNPRHKITKRGQNVTFRCDPISEHNRLYWYRQTLGQGPEFLTYFQNEAQLEKSRLLSDRFSAERPKGSFSTLEIQRTEQGDSAMYLCASSLAEGHLREQPQHFGDGTRLSIL.

This clonotype was found a few times. V usage is TRBV12-3 or TRBV12-4 and J usage is TRBJ2-2; no clear D gene. CDR3 size: 10 residues. The V gene lost 6 bases and the J gene lost 8 bases, with 4 bases spanning the gap. The CDR3 DNA follows: TGTGCCAGCAGGAAGGGGGAGCTGTTTTTT. Its translation is CASRKGELFF.

The chain employs TRBV29-1 and TRBJ2-1; unclear D gene. Per the germline V gene, CDR1 is SQVTM and CDR2 is ANQGSEA. V was cut by 0 bases and J by 0 bases, with 12 bases left in between. This CDR3 contains 16 residues. The CDR3 DNA reads as TGCAGCGTTGAAGATCAGCGCAGGAGCTCCTACAATGAGCAGTTCTTC. This sequence encodes CSVEDQRRSSYNEQFF.

This chain links TRBV7-9 with TRBJ1-1; D is uncertain. Trimming took off 1 base at V and 6 bases at J, with 15 bases between the two ends. Germline lookup yields CDR1 SEHNR and CDR2 FQNEAQ (reference sequence). CDR3 size: 15 residues. CDR3: CASSLVVRSGPEAFF. The DNA of the CDR3 is TGTGCCAGCAGCTTAGTTGTCAGGAGTGGGCCTGAAGCTTTCTTT.

This clonotype has just a few counts. The chain recombines TRBV6-5 with TRBJ2-7, with a tentative D call TRBD2 (5 bases). CDR3 length: 10 amino acids. Looked up from germline, CDR1 is MNHEY and CDR2 is SVGAGI. Trimming removed 10 bases at V and 2 bases at J, with 6 bases between. CDR3 residues: CATGTYEQYF. CDR3 in DNA: TGTGCCACCGGGACCTACGAGCAGTACTTC.

This clonotype was picked up a small number of times. The chain combines TRBV4-1 with TRBJ1-1; tentatively, D is TRBD1 (5 bases). V shed 0 bases and J shed 5 bases, with 13 bases lying between them. The germline CDR1 and CDR2 sequences are MGHRA and YSYEKL. The CDR3 sequence is 15 residues long. CDR3 nucleotide sequence: TGCGCCAGCAGCCAAGAACGCCAGGGACGGACTGAAGCTTTCTTT. This sequence encodes CASSQERQGRTEAFF.

This clonotype showed up just a few times. This chain uses TRBV7-6 with TRBJ2-7; 11 bases align to TRBD1. CDR1 is SGHVS, CDR2 FNYEAQ, per germline. V lost 3 bases and J lost 6; bases outside the gene matches: 4. The CDR3 length is 14 residues. The CDR3 is CASSLGTGGGEQYF. CDR3 DNA sequence: TGTGCCAGCAGCTTGGGGACAGGGGGTGGCGAGCAGTACTTC.

This clonotype was counted only a few times. This chain links TRBV7-8 with TRBJ2-5, with TRBD2 matching 13 bases. Trimming took 3 bases from V and 2 from J; bases not matched to a gene: 6. From germline, CDR1 is SGHVS and CDR2 FQNEAQ. This CDR3 is 17 amino acids long. CDR3 DNA sequence: TGTGCCAGCAGCTTCTCGGGACTAGCGGGACCTCAAGAGACCCAGTACTTC. This encodes CASSFSGLAGPQETQYF.

The chain combines TRBV4-3 with TRBJ1-4, with 7 bases lining up with TRBD1. Germline assignment: CDR1 LGHNA and CDR2 YSLEER. The CDR3 contains 19 residues. J was trimmed by 8 bases and V by 0 bases; bases with no gene match: 18. The CDR3 loop reads CASSQDPESITTGWEKLFF. The CDR3 region has the DNA TGCGCCAGCAGCCAAGATCCGGAATCTATAACGACAGGGTGGGAAAAACTGTTTTTT.

Only a few counts were recorded for this clonotype. The gene calls are TRBV15 and TRBJ1-1, with D hard to call. Trimming took 0 bases from V and 7 from J, leaving 9 bases between them. Germline lookup yields CDR1 LNHNV and CDR2 YYDKDF (reference sequence). The CDR3 is 13 residues long. The DNA of the CDR3 is TGTGCCACCAGCAGAGATCTGACATTTGAAGCTTTCTTT. Translating it yields CATSRDLTFEAFF.

The V call is TRBV7-9, the J call TRBJ2-7, with a weak D call TRBD2 (6 bases). There are 15 residues in the CDR3. Between the trimmed V and J ends, which lost 4 bases and 4 bases, there was a span of 17 bases. CDR1 and CDR2 (germline): SEHNR, FQNEAQ (reference sequence). This CDR3 is CASSYPGTDFYEQYF. In DNA form, the CDR3 reads TGTGCCAGCAGCTACCCCGGGACTGATTTTTACGAGCAGTACTTC.

This clonotype has a handful of counts. The V gene is TRBV7-9, the J gene TRBJ2-7; 7 bases are a match to TRBD1. The CDR3 spans 15 residues. V gave up 5 bases and J gave up 0 bases; unmatched junction bases: 7. Germline assignment: CDR1 SEHNR and CDR2 FQNEAQ (reference sequence). CDR3 nucleotides: TGTGCCAGCAGCGCTGGGACAGATCACTCCTACGAGCAGTACTTC. The encoded protein is CASSAGTDHSYEQYF. Looking up the rest from reference TRBV7-9 and TRBJ2-7 gives the full variable domain: DTGVSQNPRHKITKRGQNVTFRCDPISEHNRLYWYRQTLGQGPEFLTYFQNEAQLEKSRLLSDRFSAERPKGSFSTLEIQRTEQGDSAMYLCASSAGTDHSYEQYFGPGTRLTVT.

This clonotype was seen only a few times. V usage is TRBV6-2 or TRBV6-3 and J usage is TRBJ1-1; D ambiguous. The CDR3 extends over 11 amino acids. V lost 3 bases and J 4 bases, leaving 3 bases between the germline ends. Looked up from germline, CDR1 is MNHEY and CDR2 is SVGEGT. CDR3 coding DNA: TGTGCCAGCAGTTATATCACTGAAGCTTTCTTT. Its protein product is CASSYITEAFF.

The count of this clonotype is one. This rearrangement joins TRBV30 to TRBJ1-1, with D unresolved. V gave up 1 base and J gave up 4 bases, with 4 bases separating them. The V gene's germline CDR1 is GTSNPN and CDR2 SVGIG (reference sequence). The CDR3 runs 11 residues. The CDR3 loop is CAWSEVTEAFF. CDR3 nucleotides: TGTGCCTGGAGTGAGGTCACTGAAGCTTTCTTT.

This clonotype was found a few times. V usage is TRBV4-1 and J usage is TRBJ2-7; TRBD1 is a possible D gene (5 bases). The length of the CDR3 is 16 residues. In germline, CDR1 is MGHRA, CDR2 YSYEKL. Trimming shortened V by 0 bases and J by 1 base, and 13 bases separated the two germline ends. CDR3: CASSQEKGSISYEQYF. CDR3 nucleotides: TGCGCCAGCAGCCAAGAAAAGGGGTCCATTTCCTACGAGCAGTACTTC.